This TCR beta chain was sequenced during a study of blood T cell repertoires in COVID-19 (TCRdb year 2020). Context from the whole study: Samples covering the acute and convalescent phases of COVID-19 were provided by collaborators in the United States, Italy and Spain. The sample metadata nearly always contained a de-identified subject ID, COVID-19 status, age in years and sex. HLA class I and class II types, where available, came from metadata supplied by the sample provider rather than from assay-based typing. The repertoires were released in a freely available public database meant as a resource for research on the immune response to SARS-CoV-2. The dataset comprised deeply sampled blood TCRbeta repertoires from subjects exposed to, actively infected with, or recovered from COVID-19. The samples were drawn from the first 160 participants of the ongoing ImmuneRACE study and from under 1,500 subjects provided by 6 global collaborators. The prospective study material was composed of cDNA or gDNA derived from T cells, B-cell-depleted T cells, or PBMCs.

Each collaborating institution followed its own protocols to collect whole blood in K2EDTA tubes. For TCRbeta analysis, collaborators shipped samples in one of three forms: frozen whole blood, isolated PBMCs, or DNA extracted from either of those sample types. Regarding this clone: There is no known antigen for this receptor. There are no base qualities to consult, and no much larger clone falls within one base.

At the junction V is shortened by 0 bases and J by 5 bases, with 15 bases in between. As encoded in the germline V gene, CDR1 is LGHNA while CDR2 is YSLEER. The CDR3 goes from the cysteine to the phenylalanine over 16 residues. Only the CDR3 region is kept as DNA, spanning 48 bases read in frame from base 1. The immunoSEQ Assay, a bias-controlled multiplex PCR, was used to amplify TCRbeta CDR3 regions from genomic DNA. The authors' pipeline ran thus. The number of nucleated cells in each sample was estimated from the amplification of reference gene primers within the assay. To quantify the absolute abundance of each unique TCRbeta CDR3 rearrangement, sequence reads were collapsed and filtered. For each sample, productive Simpson clonality was calculated as the square root of Simpson's diversity index over productive rearrangements. As stored in TCRdb, this immuneACCESS dataset retains in-frame rearrangements with V and J assigned. A fraction of the clones does not appear; measured against another copy, unresolved V genes explain less than half of the discrepancy, and the remainder lacks a known reason. V and J calls and clone size come straight from that table; D and trimming were deduced from the DNA. The sample table records 50,000 to 60,000 clones; roughly nine tenths of these occur just once. The biggest ten clones account for around 10% of the sample.

On the study overall, not on this receptor specifically: The quantity of clinical and demographic metadata differed by source and by participant and was supplied without curation.

The clonotype comes from an elderly woman with acute or convalescent COVID-19. The sample consisted of peripheral blood. The chain was built from TRBV4-3 and TRBJ2-3; TRBD2 is possibly the D segment (6 matching bases). The CDR3 sequence is CASSQDWRDPRDTQYF. The DNA sequence is TGCGCCAGCAGCCAAGATTGGCGGGATCCTAGAGATACGCAGTATTTT.